The present T cell receptor (beta chain) was sequenced within a study of response to subunit inactivated influenza vaccine (dated by TCRdb to the late 2010s). In the study overall: The study used deep quantitative T cell receptor repertoire profiling to track responses to a trivalent subunit inactivated influenza vaccine.

With regard to this clonotype: Its antigen remains unidentified. No quality values exist for individual bases; no much larger clone is one base distant.

The paper's findings and limits, for the study overall: It was suggested by the authors that each seasonal influenza vaccination may recruit only a limited number of new T cells.

For CDR1 and CDR2, the germline V gene lists SGHRS and YFSETQ. V is shortened by 4 bases, J by 1 base, and the region joining them spans 17 bases. From its cysteine to its phenylalanine, the CDR3 spans 17 amino acids. Only CDR3 DNA remains: 51 bases, in frame from the first base. The method was RT-PCR. TCRdb lists the instrument as Illumina HiSeq 2500. TCRdb cleaned the public reads at Q25 with fastp, built clones with MiXCR and kept in-frame beta chains. Rows with one shared CDR3 protein collapse into an entry with the most common genes and DNA. Within this sample are 150,000 to 200,000 distinct CDR3 sequences, with around 10% of them counted one time only. Roughly 40% of the sample lies in the top ten.

The rearrangement joined TRBV5-1 to TRBJ2-2; the D gene cannot be named for sure. The specimen comprised CD8+ T cells sorted from PBMCs, sampled roughly 24 months after vaccination. This sequence originates from a man aged 50 to 75 who received an inactivated influenza vaccine. Donor details come from another sample of the same person, matched by shared clones. The CDR3: CASSMDVWQENTGELFF. The nucleotides are TGCGCCAGCAGCATGGATGTTTGGCAGGAGAACACCGGGGAGCTGTTTTTT.